Presented here are 24 T cell receptor beta chains from one specimen sequenced in a study of T cell clones after liver transplantation. The protocol was immunoSEQ multiplex PCR, while the TCRdb copy is restricted to in-frame clones and leaves out a portion. The sample lists approximately 65,000 clones; almost 95% were seen once. The sample consisted of CD4+ T cells from blood, taken about 25 months after liver transplant. These receptors were obtained from a human patient who received a liver transplant. T cells may partly derive from the graft donor.

This CDR3 is CASSVGTSGGELFF. CDR3 DNA: TGTGCCAGCAGCGTAGGGACTAGCGGCGGGGAGCTGTTTTTT. The rearrangement uses TRBV9 and TRBJ2-2; 10 positions agree with TRBD2. The V segment lost 0 bases and the J segment 7 bases; nucleotides outside the gene matches: 0. The CDR3 is 14 residues long. The germline CDR1 and CDR2 sequences are SGDLS and YYNGEE.

The chain uses TRBV10-3 and TRBJ2-7; possible D gene TRBD2, 6 bases. This CDR3 has 14 amino acids. V was clipped by 5 bases and J by 3 bases, with 14 bases between them. CDR1 is ENHRY and CDR2 is SYGVKD in the germline V gene. The chain's CDR3 is CAISPALGGYEQYF. As DNA, the CDR3 is TGTGCCATCAGTCCGGCACTGGGAGGCTACGAGCAGTACTTC.

The chain is built from TRBV11-1 and TRBJ1-1; 8 nucleotides agree with TRBD1. V gave up 5 bases and J gave up 0 bases; unmatched junction bases: 8. CDR1 is SGHAT, CDR2 FQDESV, per germline (reference sequence). This CDR3 spans 16 amino acids. The CDR3 DNA follows: TGTGCCAGCAGCAAAGACAGGGGCGGTATGAACACTGAAGCTTTCTTT. This encodes CASSKDRGGMNTEAFF.

V gene TRBV19 combines with J gene TRBJ2-6; D not resolved. Germline CDR1 reads LNHDA; CDR2 reads SQIVND (reference sequence). Between the trimmed V and J ends, which lost 7 bases and 4 bases, there was a span of 11 bases. CDR3 length: 14 amino acids. CDR3 residues: CASKPPRGANVLTF. In nucleotides, the CDR3 is TGTGCCAGTAAGCCCCCGCGGGGGGCCAACGTCCTGACTTTC.

This sequence joins TRBV28 and TRBJ2-7; no clear D gene. Germline loops: CDR1 MDHEN, CDR2 SYDVKM. This CDR3 contains 13 residues. V was cut by 7 bases and J by 2 bases, with 12 bases left in between. Written as DNA, the CDR3 is TGTGCCAGCATCTCTACCGGTACCTACGAGCAGTACTTC. It codes for CASISTGTYEQYF.

V usage is TRBV5-1 and J usage is TRBJ1-4, with D possibly TRBD1 on 6 matching bases. V lost 6 bases to trimming and J lost 5 bases, with 17 bases between them. There are 15 residues in the CDR3. Germline CDR1 SGHRS, CDR2 YFSETQ. CDR3 protein: CASTPRGQLNEKLFF. CDR3 DNA sequence: TGCGCCAGCACCCCCCGCGGACAGCTAAATGAAAAACTGTTTTTT. Drawing the rest from reference TRBV5-1 and TRBJ1-4, the complete variable domain is KAGVTQTPRYLIKTRGQQVTLSCSPISGHRSVSWYQQTPGQGLQFLFEYFSETQRNKGNFPGRFSGRQFSNSRSEMNVSTLELGDSALYLCASTPRGQLNEKLFFGSGTQLSVL.

This chain connects TRBV18 to TRBJ1-1; 8 bases align to TRBD1. The V gene's germline CDR1 is KGHSH and CDR2 LQKENI. V shed 2 bases, J shed 0 bases, and the junction held 2 bases outside the gene matches. The CDR3 runs 15 residues. This chain's CDR3 is CASSPTGGMNTEAFF. The DNA of the CDR3 is TGTGCCAGCTCACCAACAGGGGGAATGAACACTGAAGCTTTCTTT.

The chain employs TRBV7-9 and TRBJ1-2; the D gene is possibly TRBD1 (6 bases). The CDR3 has 16 residues. The germline CDR1 and CDR2 sequences are SEHNR and FQNEAQ (reference sequence). Between the trimmed V and J ends, which lost 0 bases and 6 bases, there was a span of 17 bases. CDR3 bases: TGTGCCAGCAGCTTAGCGGGGGCGCTCCACTCGGATGGCTACACCTTC. Translated: CASSLAGALHSDGYTF.

The J gene is TRBJ2-7, the V gene TRBV28, with D maybe TRBD1 (6 bases). Between the trimmed V and J ends, which lost 2 bases and 4 bases, there was a span of 15 bases. The CDR3 consists of 15 residues. In germline, CDR1 is MDHEN, CDR2 SYDVKM. The CDR3 sequence is CASSLASGVLYEQYF. The CDR3 DNA reads TGTGCCAGCAGTTTAGCTTCAGGGGTACTGTACGAGCAGTACTTC.

On this clone itself: This CDR3 is also generated by other DNA sequences in the sample. The chain joins TRBV7-9 to TRBJ2-5; tentatively, D is TRBD1 or TRBD2 (5 bases each). Per the germline V gene, CDR1 is SEHNR and CDR2 is FQNEAQ (reference sequence). The CDR3 covers 16 residues. V was clipped by 1 base and J by 2 bases, with 14 bases between them. CDR3 DNA: TGTGCCAGCAGCTTAGGGGGACGGATGCGGCAAGAGACCCAGTACTTC. Translated, it gives CASSLGGRMRQETQYF.

Note on this clone: Relative to the germline gene, one junction end is altered; a read error may explain this. The chain uses TRBV2 and TRBJ2-1; maybe TRBD2 (6 bases). Germline CDR1 reads SNHLY; CDR2 reads FYNNEI. This CDR3 has 15 residues. This CDR3 is CATNARDGRYSEQFF. CDR3 nucleotide sequence: TGTGCCACCAACGCCCGGGACGGGAGATACAGTGAGCAGTTCTTC.

This clone occurred a few times. CDR3 protein: CSVTGQGGDTEAFF. The CDR3 bases are TGCAGCGTGACCGGACAGGGGGGGGACACTGAAGCTTTCTTT. This chain connects TRBV29-1 to TRBJ1-1; TRBD1 agrees at 10 bases. With 6 bases clipped from V and 3 bases from J, the junction kept 7 bases outside the gene matches. The CDR3 loop spans 14 amino acids. The germline V gene has CDR1 SQVTM and CDR2 ANQGSEA. Full variable domain (missing parts from reference TRBV29-1 and TRBJ1-1): SAVISQKPSRDICQRGTSLTIQCQVDSQVTMMFWYRQQPGQSLTLIATANQGSEATYESGFVIDKFPISRPNLTFSTLTVSNMSPEDSSIYLCSVTGQGGDTEAFFGQGTRLTVV.

The chain links TRBV11-2 to TRBJ2-2, with D perhaps matching TRBD1 or TRBD2 (5 bases each). CDR3 length: 17 amino acids. Germline-derived CDR1 and CDR2 are SGHAT and FQNNGV. The V and J ends lost 4 bases and 0 bases respectively, with 15 bases between them. CDR3 loop: CASSSGVGRTNTGELFF. In DNA, the CDR3 is TGTGCCAGCAGCTCAGGAGTGGGACGGACGAACACCGGGGAGCTGTTTTTT.

The chain couples TRBV5-5 to TRBJ2-6; TRBD2 aligns across 10 bases. Germline V CDR1 and CDR2: SGHKS, YYEKEE (reference sequence). The J segment lost 0 bases and the V segment lost 2 bases, leaving 11 bases of the junction unmatched. CDR3 size: 20 residues. Written as DNA, the CDR3 is TGTGCCAGCAGCTTCATTCTCGGGACTAGCGCCTACTCTGGGGCCAACGTCCTGACTTTC. This gives the protein CASSFILGTSAYSGANVLTF.

The DNA of the CDR3 is TGTGCCAGCAGCCCCGGGACCCCGGGGAATACGCAGTATTTT. It specifies CASSPGTPGNTQYF. The chain recombines TRBV6-6 with TRBJ2-3; D tentatively fits TRBD1 or TRBD2 (5 bases each). This CDR3 has 14 residues. Germline V gene sequence: CDR1 MNHNY, CDR2 SVGAGI (reference sequence). The V end lost 6 bases, the J end lost 7 bases, and 17 bases lay between the germline ends.

This sequence joins TRBV29-1 and TRBJ2-7; 8 nucleotides match TRBD1. The germline gives CDR1 SQVTM, CDR2 ANQGSEA. V trimming: 6 bases; J trimming: 3 bases; junction bases outside the gene matches: 4. There are 12 residues in the CDR3. CDR3 in DNA: TGCAGCGTCGTAACAGGGGGCTACGAGCAGTACTTC. This gives the protein CSVVTGGYEQYF.

The chain links TRBV11-3 to TRBJ2-3; 14 bases are a match to TRBD2. The CDR3 contains 18 residues. Germline trimming cut 4 bases from V and 1 base from J; bases unmatched to any gene: 7. Germline values: CDR1 SGHNT, CDR2 YENEEA. CDR3 sequence reads: CASSSGTSGSVGTDTQYF. CDR3 nucleotides: TGTGCCAGCAGCTCCGGGACTAGCGGGAGTGTGGGCACAGATACGCAGTATTTT.

This rearrangement joins TRBV28 to TRBJ2-1; D possibly corresponds to TRBD1 (6 bases). V was clipped by 3 bases and J by 9 bases, with 18 bases between them. The CDR3 loop spans 15 amino acids. Germline values: CDR1 MDHEN, CDR2 SYDVKM. The DNA for the CDR3 is TGTGCCAGCAGTTTCGCACAGGGCTCAGCCGTTGAGCAGTTCTTC. Encoded protein: CASSFAQGSAVEQFF.

The chain is built from TRBV5-1 and TRBJ2-3; 10 bases line up with TRBD1. V shed 3 bases and J 1 base; nucleotides not matched to a gene: 5. Germline CDR1 and CDR2: SGHRS and YFSETQ. The CDR3 runs 16 residues. The CDR3 DNA reads TGCGCCAGCAGCTCCCGACAGGGGGCGGGCACAGATACGCAGTATTTT. Translation: CASSSRQGAGTDTQYF.

The CDR3 DNA sequence: TGTGCCAGCAGTCGACAGGGGGGAGATCAGCCCCAGCATTTT. Protein sequence: CASSRQGGDQPQHF. V and J are TRBV2 and TRBJ1-5; TRBD1 agrees at 9 bases. This CDR3 region has 14 residues. V was pared by 5 bases and J by 5 bases, with 4 bases of the junction left unmatched. Germline values: CDR1 SNHLY, CDR2 FYNNEI. The whole variable domain, remainder taken from reference TRBV2 and TRBJ1-5, is EPEVTQTPSHQVTQMGQEVILRCVPISNHLYFYWYRQILGQKVEFLVSFYNNEISEKSEIFDDQFSVERPDGSNFTLKIRSTKLEDSAMYFCASSRQGGDQPQHFGDGTRLSIL.

The genes are TRBV7-9 and TRBJ2-1; 8 nucleotides agree with TRBD1. Germline CDR1 SEHNR, CDR2 FQNEAQ (reference sequence). The V and J ends lost 0 bases and 5 bases, in that order; junction bases with no gene match: 9. This CDR3 spans 17 amino acids. The CDR3 sequence: CASSLARWQGADNEQFF. Written as DNA, the CDR3 is TGTGCCAGCAGCTTAGCGAGGTGGCAGGGGGCGGACAATGAGCAGTTCTTC.

The gene calls are TRBV27 and TRBJ1-4, with unresolved D. This CDR3 contains 14 residues. Trimming removed 4 bases at V and 0 bases at J, with 6 bases between. Germline CDR1 reads MNHEY; CDR2 reads SMNVEV (reference sequence). The CDR3 is CASSSVATNEKLFF. The DNA for the CDR3 is TGTGCCAGCAGTTCTGTCGCAACTAATGAAAAACTGTTTTTT.

V is TRBV5-1 and J is TRBJ1-1; TRBD1 aligns across 9 bases. The CDR3 sequence is 15 residues long. From germline, CDR1 is SGHRS and CDR2 YFSETQ. With 0 bases clipped from V and 4 bases from J, the junction kept 4 bases outside the gene matches. The CDR3 loop is CASSLDTGGGTEAFF. The CDR3 coding sequence is TGCGCCAGCAGCTTGGACACAGGGGGCGGCACTGAAGCTTTCTTT.

V usage is TRBV10-3 and J usage is TRBJ1-3; D call uncertain. CDR1 is ENHRY, CDR2 SYGVKD, per germline. Between the trimmed V and J ends, which lost 9 bases and 0 bases, there was a span of 6 bases. The CDR3 contains 12 residues. The CDR3 bases are TGTGCCATAGCGACCTCTGGAAACACCATATATTTT. Translation: CAIATSGNTIYF.